The source of this T cell receptor (beta chain) is a study of post-analysis software for immune sequencing data. The study's findings and limits: About 5 TRBV segments occurring more often in patients than controls included TRBV5-6, TRBV5-1 and TRBV20-1.

The TCR beta cDNA libraries carried unique molecular identifiers. TCRdb reprocessed the PCR reads via MiXCR and lists one record per CDR3 protein. The data hold 650,000 to 900,000 distinct CDR3 sequences, with around 45% observed a single time. As to this clonotype: Its antigen remains unidentified.

The germline V gene encodes CDR1 SGHDN and CDR2 FVKESK. Trimming cost V 4 bases and J 2 bases; bases outside gene matches: 5. This CDR3 contains 17 residues. The TCR originated in a girl under 18 with multiple sclerosis. This chain connects TRBV14 to TRBJ2-3, with 14 bases fitting TRBD2. Specimen: blood. The CDR3 protein is CASSLRTSGRPTDTQYF. CDR3 coding DNA: TGTGCCAGCAGCCTCCGGACTAGCGGGAGGCCCACAGATACGCAGTATTTT.